The 22 T cell receptor beta chains in this list originate from one sample, sequenced in a study of CD4+ T cells in melanoma. This table comes from immunoSEQ multiplex PCR, and its TCRdb copy is limited to in-frame clones, with some not included. The sample records some 110,000 clones, around 92% being singletons. Sample: peripheral blood. The source is a human donor with melanoma.

The genes are TRBV5-1 and TRBJ2-5; 10 bases fit TRBD2. Germline V lookup: CDR1 SGHRS, CDR2 YFSETQ. The CDR3 has 15 amino acids. Germline trimming cut 0 bases from V and 5 bases from J; bases unmatched to any gene: 4. CDR3 coding DNA: TGCGCCAGCAGCTTGGGGCTAGCGGGGGTTGAGACCCAGTACTTC. Translated, it gives CASSLGLAGVETQYF.

The chain links TRBV7-9 to TRBJ1-1; no definite D call. This CDR3 comprises 16 residues. V was trimmed by 2 bases and J by 2 bases, leaving 15 bases between them. Germline values: CDR1 SEHNR, CDR2 FQNEAQ (reference sequence). The CDR3 protein is CASSLTQTAENTEAFF. In DNA, the CDR3 is TGTGCCAGCAGCTTAACCCAGACGGCAGAAAACACTGAAGCTTTCTTT.

This clone was recorded once. The J gene is TRBJ1-5, the V gene TRBV2; no firm D call. V lost 2 bases and J 6 bases, leaving 17 bases between the germline ends. This CDR3 has 16 residues. Germline V gives CDR1 SNHLY, CDR2 FYNNEI. The CDR3 is CASSEKSGLSGQPQHF. DNA of the CDR3: TGTGCCAGCAGTGAAAAGTCAGGACTATCGGGTCAGCCCCAGCATTTT.

This clone appeared a single time. This chain connects TRBV18 to TRBJ2-3, with 8 positions matching TRBD2. The CDR3 length is 16 residues. Germline CDR1 KGHSH, CDR2 LQKENI. After removal of 3 bases from V and 1 base from J, the junction contained 6 bases not matched to a gene. The CDR3 DNA sequence: TGTGCCAGCTCACCCCCGACTAGCGCGCGCACAGATACGCAGTATTTT. Translated: CASSPPTSARTDTQYF. Using reference TRBV18 and TRBJ2-3 for the parts outside the CDR3, the full variable domain is NAGVMQNPRHLVRRRGQEARLRCSPMKGHSHVYWYRQLPEEGLKFMVYLQKENIIDESGMPKERFSAEFPKEGPSILRIQQVVRGDSAAYFCASSPPTSARTDTQYFGPGTRLTVL.

The chain employs TRBV7-9 and TRBJ1-3; no firm D call. Germline V CDR1 and CDR2: SEHNR, FQNEAQ (reference sequence). V was cut by 3 bases and J by 7 bases, with 10 bases left in between. This CDR3 is built from 13 residues. As DNA, the CDR3 is TGTGCCAGCAGCTTTCGGGGAGGTAACACCATATATTTT. It encodes CASSFRGGNTIYF.

The gene calls are TRBV7-3 and TRBJ2-5; TRBD2 agrees at 7 bases. This CDR3 comprises 13 residues. Germline values: CDR1 SGHTA, CDR2 FQGTGA. Trimming cost V 4 bases and J 3 bases; bases outside gene matches: 2. The CDR3 coding sequence is TGTGCCAGCAGCTGGGGGGGGGAAGAGACCCAGTACTTC. It yields the protein CASSWGGEETQYF. Full variable domain (outside the CDR3, taken from reference TRBV7-3 and TRBJ2-5): GAGVSQTPSNKVTEKGKYVELRCDPISGHTALYWYRQSLGQGPEFLIYFQGTGAADDSGLPNDRFFAVRPEGSVSTLKIQRTERGDSAVYLCASSWGGEETQYFGPGTRLLVL.

V usage is TRBV7-9 and J usage is TRBJ2-5, with 9 bases fitting TRBD1. The CDR3 loop spans 17 amino acids. Per germline, CDR1 SEHNR and CDR2 FQNEAQ (reference sequence). J gave up 2 bases and V 5 bases, and 12 bases lay outside the gene matches. The CDR3 here is CASSPGTGRGLQETQYF. For the CDR3, the DNA is TGTGCCAGCAGCCCCGGGACAGGGAGAGGCCTACAAGAGACCCAGTACTTC.

V and J are TRBV14 and TRBJ2-5; D might be TRBD2 (5 bases). From germline, CDR1 is SGHDN and CDR2 FVKESK. V was shortened by 9 bases and J by 2 bases, with 7 bases between the two germline ends. The CDR3 consists of 11 residues. The CDR3 DNA is TGTGCCAGGAGGGTACAAGAGACCCAGTACTTC. Its protein product is CARRVQETQYF.

A single count supports this clone. V and J are TRBV28 and TRBJ1-1, with a tentative D call TRBD1 (5 bases). V lost 7 bases and J lost 1, with 16 bases in between. The CDR3 totals 15 residues. Germline loops: CDR1 MDHEN, CDR2 SYDVKM. The CDR3 DNA sequence: TGTGCCAGCATTCGGCCCCGCCAGGGGAACACTGAAGCTTTCTTT. This gives the protein CASIRPRQGNTEAFF.

The gene calls are TRBV7-2 and TRBJ2-1; D may be TRBD2 (6 bases). This CDR3 has 18 amino acids. Germline CDR1 reads SGHTA; CDR2 reads FQGNSA. The V gene lost 3 bases and the J gene lost 0 bases, with 18 bases spanning the gap. The CDR3 nucleotides are TGTGCCAGCAGCTTTCCCCCTTGGCGGGGTCGCTCCTACAATGAGCAGTTCTTC. Its protein product is CASSFPPWRGRSYNEQFF.

V is TRBV4-1 and J is TRBJ2-1; the D is unclear. CDR3 length: 14 amino acids. The ends were cut back, 4 bases at V and 1 base at J, with 8 bases in the middle. Germline values: CDR1 MGHRA, CDR2 YSYEKL. CDR3 sequence: CASSREISYNEQFF. Here the CDR3 DNA reads TGCGCCAGCAGCCGCGAGATTTCCTACAATGAGCAGTTCTTC.

J is TRBJ2-7 and V is TRBV6-1; 7 bases are a match to TRBD1. Germline V CDR1 and CDR2: MNHNS, SASEGT. CDR3 length: 14 amino acids. Germline trimming cut 3 bases from V and 7 bases from J; bases unmatched to any gene: 9. The CDR3 sequence: CASSDIGGPGEQYF. CDR3 sequence (DNA): TGTGCCAGCAGTGACATAGGGGGCCCTGGGGAGCAGTACTTC.

As to this clone: This sample also contains other DNA sequences that code for the same CDR3. The rearrangement links TRBV5-1 to TRBJ2-7; 9 bases are shared with TRBD2. Germline CDR1 is SGHRS and CDR2 is YFSETQ. The CDR3 has 14 amino acids. After removal of 1 base from V and 1 base from J, the junction contained 0 bases not matched to a gene. This CDR3 reads CASSLTSGSYEQYF. The CDR3 DNA reads TGCGCCAGCAGCTTGACTAGCGGGTCCTACGAGCAGTACTTC.

The chain carries TRBV4-3 and TRBJ1-3, with TRBD1 identical over 7 bases. The V and J ends lost 1 base and 6 bases, in that order; junction bases with no gene match: 3. The CDR3 has 14 amino acids. From germline, CDR1 is LGHNA and CDR2 YSLEER. CDR3: CASSQAGTANTIYF. CDR3 DNA: TGCGCCAGCAGCCAAGCGGGGACAGCAAACACCATATATTTT.

This chain links TRBV5-5 with TRBJ2-3, with 7 bases matching TRBD1. This CDR3 contains 13 residues. CDR1 and CDR2 (germline): SGHKS, YYEKEE (reference sequence). The trim removed 6 bases at V and 4 bases at J, leaving 5 bases unmatched. CDR3 residues: CASTTTGSDTQYF. CDR3 nucleotide sequence: TGTGCCAGCACAACGACAGGGTCAGATACGCAGTATTTT.

J is TRBJ1-2 and V is TRBV28, with TRBD1 as a possible D gene (5 bases). Germline-derived CDR1 and CDR2 are MDHEN and SYDVKM. V lost 10 bases to trimming and J lost 8 bases, with 20 bases between them. The length of the CDR3 is 13 residues. Here the CDR3 DNA reads TGTGCCACCAAGTTTGGGGACGTTGAGGGCTACACCTTC. Translated, it gives CATKFGDVEGYTF.

The CDR3 protein is CASNDASSYNSPLHF. In DNA, the CDR3 is TGTGCCAGCAATGACGCGAGCTCCTATAATTCACCCCTCCACTTT. The chain recombines TRBV6-5 with TRBJ1-6, with unresolved D. V was trimmed by 7 bases and J by 0 bases, leaving 10 bases between them. CDR3 size: 15 residues. Germline V gene sequence: CDR1 MNHEY, CDR2 SVGAGI.

Written as DNA, the CDR3 is TGTGCCAGTAGACAGGCCCCGGTGGGTCAGCCCCAGCATTTT. Its protein product is CASRQAPVGQPQHF. The V gene is TRBV19, the J gene TRBJ1-5, with D possibly matching TRBD1 (5 bases). Per the germline V gene, CDR1 is LNHDA and CDR2 is SQIVND (reference sequence). Trimming stripped 6 bases from V and 6 bases from J, with 15 bases between. This CDR3 comprises 14 residues.

The genes are TRBV28 and TRBJ1-5; no definite D call. V lost 5 bases to trimming and J lost 6 bases, with 8 bases between them. This CDR3 is 12 amino acids long. The germline gives CDR1 MDHEN, CDR2 SYDVKM. The CDR3 reads CASSGERQPQHF. The CDR3 DNA reads as TGTGCCAGCAGTGGGGAGCGTCAGCCCCAGCATTTT.

The chain links TRBV7-2 to TRBJ2-7, with D unresolved. The CDR3 covers 11 residues. V was clipped by 4 bases and J by 12 bases, with 13 bases between them. Germline assignment: CDR1 SGHTA and CDR2 FQGNSA. DNA of the CDR3: TGTGCCAGCAGCTCCGGATCCCGCGCGTACTTC. Protein product: CASSSGSRAYF.

The V call is TRBV18, the J call TRBJ2-7, with 8 bases matching TRBD1. Germline-derived CDR1 and CDR2 are KGHSH and LQKENI. Trimming cost V 5 bases and J 4 bases; bases outside gene matches: 7. CDR3 length: 14 amino acids. CDR3 nucleotide sequence: TGTGCCAGCTCAACAGGGGGGTGGAGGTACGAGCAGTACTTC. Its translation is CASSTGGWRYEQYF.

The chain combines TRBV14 with TRBJ2-1, with D possibly matching TRBD2 (6 bases). Germline V gene lookup returns CDR1 SGHDN and CDR2 FVKESK. CDR3 length equals 21 residues. V shed 0 bases and J shed 0 bases, with 24 bases lying between them. The CDR3 DNA reads as TGTGCCAGCAGCCAAGATACGGGTTTTAGGGACTGGAGAAGCTCCTACAATGAGCAGTTCTTC. This codes for CASSQDTGFRDWRSSYNEQFF.